This TCR beta chain came from a study of cytomegalovirus exposure and HLA in healthy donors. Overall study findings and caveats: Segments of the TCR beta V type were, in most cases, productive about 87% or about 30% of the time in an earlier analysis.

Amplification used 60 Vbeta primers and 13 Jbeta primers. Profiling relied on immunoSEQ multiplex PCR, and the TCRdb table lists in-frame clones only, not all of them. This table holds 150,000 to 200,000 clones, more than 70% found once. This CDR3 has 14 amino acids. Trimming cost V 1 base and J 4 bases; bases outside gene matches: 3. CDR1 is SEHNR and CDR2 is FQNEAQ in the germline V gene (reference sequence). Details on this clone: The antigen is unknown.

The receptor was derived from a woman aged 40 to 55 in good health and CMV-seronegative. The sample consisted of PBMCs. This chain uses TRBV7-9 with TRBJ1-1; 7 nucleotides agree with TRBD1. CDR3 sequence (DNA): TGTGCCAGCAGCTTAGGACAGGGCAGCACTGAAGCTTTCTTT. Residues: CASSLGQGSTEAFF.